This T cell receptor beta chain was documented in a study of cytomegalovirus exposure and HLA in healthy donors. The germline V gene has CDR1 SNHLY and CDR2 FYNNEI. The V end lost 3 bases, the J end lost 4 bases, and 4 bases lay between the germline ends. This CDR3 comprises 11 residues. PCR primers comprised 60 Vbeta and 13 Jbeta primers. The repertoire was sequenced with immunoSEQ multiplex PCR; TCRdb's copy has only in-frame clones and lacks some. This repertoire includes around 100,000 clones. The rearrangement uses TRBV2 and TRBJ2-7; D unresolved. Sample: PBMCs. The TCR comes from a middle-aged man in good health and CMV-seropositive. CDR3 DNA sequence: TGTGCCAGCAGTGAGGCTTACGAGCAGTACTTC. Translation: CASSEAYEQYF.